The clone carrying this TCR beta chain was counted once. Time point given: cycle 4 day 1 (C4D1), after 5 to 7 weeks of nivolumab. Every one of the patients relapsed after autologous stem cell transplantation (brentuximab vedotin exposure was variable). Using immunoSEQ multiplex PCR, the repertoire was profiled, and TCRdb retains in-frame clones only, with some absent. Of about 30,000 clones listed, more than 65% are singletons. The data originate from a study of PD-1 blockade in classical Hodgkin lymphoma. The CDR3 has 14 residues. Germline CDR1 is SGHVS and CDR2 is FQNEAQ. After removal of 3 bases from V and 4 bases from J, the junction contained 5 bases not matched to a gene.

The TCR originated in a human donor with classical Hodgkin lymphoma. The sequenced sample was peripheral blood mononuclear cells (PBMCs), obtained before the fourth cycle of nivolumab. The rearrangement joins TRBV7-8 to TRBJ1-2, with 7 bases fitting TRBD1. The CDR3 coding sequence is TGTGCCAGCAGCTTTCCAGGGGGAATCTATGGCTACACCTTC. Amino acid sequence: CASSFPGGIYGYTF.